This TCR beta chain comes out of a study of PD-1 blockade in mismatch repair-deficient tumors. The assay was immunoSEQ multiplex PCR, and TCRdb's table has in-frame clones only and misses some. The sample lists 38,000 or so clones, around 83% occurring once. Regarding this clone: Its antigen is unknown.

The CDR3 totals 13 residues. In germline, CDR1 is LNHDA, CDR2 SQIVND (reference sequence). Trimming removed 5 bases at V and 0 bases at J, with 7 bases between. Study results and limitations: After pembrolizumab, tumor-resident clones rose rapidly, then generally contracted before radiologic responses.

The chain couples TRBV19 to TRBJ1-1; no firm D call. The receptor's source is an adult with mismatch repair-deficient cancer. This specimen consisted of peripheral blood, obtained about 81 weeks after starting pembrolizumab. CDR3 in amino acids: CASSPTLNTEAFF. CDR3 bases: TGTGCCAGTAGTCCGACCTTGAACACTGAAGCTTTCTTT.